Sequencing of this TCR beta chain was carried out in a study of glioma-infiltrating T cells. Study at large: Presurgical dexamethasone in glioma patients lasted six or fewer days. Sequencing aimed for about 4.5- to 11-fold coverage of about 920,000 peripheral T cells.

This clonotype was recorded many times. CDR3 length equals 12 residues. Germline CDR1 MNHEY, CDR2 SVGEGT. V was shortened by 7 bases and J by 12 bases, with 16 bases between the two germline ends. Amplification of TCR alpha and beta CDR3 regions from RNA used iRepertoire nested multiplex PCR. One-step reverse transcription and amplification started from roughly 100-400 ng of tissue mRNA or PBMC total RNA. One entry per CDR3 protein results from TCRdb running MiXCR on the multiplex PCR reads. The sample comprises around 390,000 distinct CDR3 sequences, 41% of which are singletons, and around 11% rests with the top ten.

The sequence came from a human donor with low-grade glioma or glioblastoma, undergoing nonglioma brain surgery, or in good health (not recorded which). Sequenced input: glioma tissue, nonneoplastic brain tissue, or PBMCs (not recorded which). The chain carries TRBV6-2 or TRBV6-3 and TRBJ2-1; weak D call: TRBD2 (6 bases). The CDR3 region has the DNA TGTGCCAGCAATGGGGGGAGTAATCGGCAGTTCTTC. This encodes CASNGGSNRQFF.